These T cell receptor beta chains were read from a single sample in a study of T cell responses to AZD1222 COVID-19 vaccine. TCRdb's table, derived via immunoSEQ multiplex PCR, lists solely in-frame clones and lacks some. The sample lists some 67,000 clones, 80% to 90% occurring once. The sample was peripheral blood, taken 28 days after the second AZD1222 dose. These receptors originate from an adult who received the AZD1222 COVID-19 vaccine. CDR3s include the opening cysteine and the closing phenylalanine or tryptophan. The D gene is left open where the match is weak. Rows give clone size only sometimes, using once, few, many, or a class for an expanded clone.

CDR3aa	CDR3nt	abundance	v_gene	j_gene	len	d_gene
CASSQADRGPHEQYF	TGTGCCAGCAGCCAAGCCGACAGGGGGCCGCACGAGCAGTACTTC	NA	TRBV3-1/TRBV3-2	TRBJ2-7	15	TRBD1
CASSFGYQGDYEQYF	TGTGCCAGCAGCTTCGGGTATCAGGGCGACTACGAGCAGTACTTC	few	TRBV5-8	TRBJ2-7	15	NA
CASRWTGAGYGYTF	TGTGCCAGCAGGTGGACAGGGGCCGGCTATGGCTACACCTTC	many	TRBV27	TRBJ1-2	14	TRBD1
CASSQIGGESTDTQYF	TGTGCCAGCAGCCAAATCGGGGGGGAGTCCACAGATACGCAGTATTTT	NA	TRBV4-2	TRBJ2-3	16	TRBD2
CASSYRGRWNTEAFF	TGTGCCAGCAGTTACAGGGGGCGATGGAACACTGAAGCTTTCTTT	NA	TRBV6-5	TRBJ1-1	15	TRBD1
CASSGFDYNEQFF	TGTGCCAGCAGTGGGTTTGATTACAATGAGCAGTTCTTC	NA	TRBV2	TRBJ2-1	13	NA
CASSEWGPGYGYTF	TGTGCCAGCAGTGAATGGGGGCCCGGCTATGGCTACACCTTC	NA	TRBV6-1	TRBJ1-2	14	NA
CASSLSGYSNQPQHF	TGTGCCAGCAGCTTATCAGGCTATAGCAATCAGCCCCAGCATTTT	NA	TRBV7-2	TRBJ1-5	15	NA
CASSGDRNTEAFF	TGTGCCAGCAGCGGGGACAGAAACACTGAAGCTTTCTTT	NA	TRBV7-2	TRBJ1-1	13	TRBD1
CASSFTPNQPQHF	TGTGCCAGCAGTTTCACGCCAAATCAGCCCCAGCATTTT	NA	TRBV28	TRBJ1-5	13	NA
CASSLGHLNTEAFF	TGTGCCAGCAGCCTTGGACACCTGAACACTGAAGCTTTCTTT	NA	TRBV7-6	TRBJ1-1	14	NA
CASSDGSPSYNEQFF	TGTGCCAGCAGTGATGGCAGTCCCTCCTACAATGAGCAGTTCTTC	NA	TRBV2	TRBJ2-1	15	NA
CASGRDSNQPQHF	TGTGCCAGCGGGAGGGATAGCAATCAGCCCCAGCATTTT	NA	TRBV7-8	TRBJ1-5	13	NA
CASSEAGQAMGQPQHF	TGTGCCAGCAGTGAAGCCGGGCAGGCAATGGGTCAGCCCCAGCATTTT	NA	TRBV6-1	TRBJ1-5	16	NA
CASSEGEGLVGDEQFF	TGTGCCAGCAGCGAAGGAGAAGGGCTAGTTGGCGATGAGCAGTTCTTC	few	TRBV11-2	TRBJ2-1	16	NA
CASSLSWQGSYEQYF	TGTGCCAGCAGTTTATCTTGGCAGGGGTCCTACGAGCAGTACTTC	NA	TRBV27	TRBJ2-7	15	NA
CASSRPVAKTYRETQYF	TGTGCCAGCAGCCGACCGGTGGCCAAGACTTACCGGGAGACCCAGTACTTC	few	TRBV7-9	TRBJ2-5	17	NA
CASSNLQETQYF	TGTGCCAGTAGTAACCTCCAAGAGACCCAGTACTTC	NA	TRBV19	TRBJ2-5	12	NA
CSVETGGAGTEAFF	TGCAGCGTTGAAACAGGGGGCGCAGGCACTGAAGCTTTCTTT	NA	TRBV29-1	TRBJ1-1	14	TRBD1
CASSGWVSNQPQHF	TGTGCCAGCAGTGGCTGGGTTAGCAATCAGCCCCAGCATTTT	NA	TRBV6-6	TRBJ1-5	14	NA
CASSRRGALNEQYF	TGTGCCAGCAGTAGACGGGGGGCGTTAAACGAGCAGTACTTC	NA	TRBV27	TRBJ2-7	14	NA
CASSFGQSTYEQYF	TGTGCCAGCAGCTTCGGACAGTCCACCTACGAGCAGTACTTC	NA	TRBV6-5	TRBJ2-7	14	NA
CASSQILSSHQPQHF	TGCGCCAGCAGCCAGATACTAAGCTCCCATCAGCCCCAGCATTTT	once	TRBV4-3	TRBJ1-5	15	NA
CASSEVRTGMNTEAFF	TGTGCCAGCAGTGAAGTGAGGACAGGGATGAACACTGAAGCTTTCTTT	NA	TRBV2	TRBJ1-1	16	TRBD1
CASPGTGDTEAFF	TGCGCCAGCCCTGGGACAGGGGATACTGAAGCTTTCTTT	NA	TRBV5-1	TRBJ1-1	13	TRBD1
CASSPEGGEKLFF	TGTGCCAGCAGTCCGGAGGGAGGTGAAAAACTGTTTTTT	NA	TRBV6-5	TRBJ1-4	13	NA
CASSPWEAYGYTF	TGCGCCAGCAGCCCCTGGGAGGCCTATGGCTACACCTTC	NA	TRBV4-1	TRBJ1-2	13	NA
CASSPGSGLSYGYTF	TGTGCCAGCAGCCCCGGGTCGGGGTTGAGCTATGGCTACACCTTC	NA	TRBV5-6	TRBJ1-2	15	NA
CASSSARALRLEETQYF	TGCGCCAGCAGCTCGGCCCGGGCCCTTCGGTTGGAAGAGACCCAGTACTTC	NA	TRBV5-1	TRBJ2-5	17	NA